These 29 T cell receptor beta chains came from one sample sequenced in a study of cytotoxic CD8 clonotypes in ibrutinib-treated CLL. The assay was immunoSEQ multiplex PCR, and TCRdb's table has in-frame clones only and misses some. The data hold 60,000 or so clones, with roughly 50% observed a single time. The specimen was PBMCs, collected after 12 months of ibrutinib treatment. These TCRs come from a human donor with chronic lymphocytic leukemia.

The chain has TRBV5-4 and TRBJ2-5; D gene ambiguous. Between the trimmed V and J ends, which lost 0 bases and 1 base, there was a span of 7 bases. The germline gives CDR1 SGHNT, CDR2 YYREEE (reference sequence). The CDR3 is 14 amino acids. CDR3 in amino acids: CASSLATTQETQYF. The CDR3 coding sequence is TGTGCCAGCAGCTTGGCAACTACCCAAGAGACCCAGTACTTC.

The CDR3, as DNA: TGTGCCAGCAGCTTGGGCGGGACAGAAATCTACGAGCAGTACTTC. Translating it yields CASSLGGTEIYEQYF. The chain joins TRBV5-4 to TRBJ2-7, with D possibly being TRBD1 (7 bases). The germline CDR1 and CDR2 sequences are SGHNT and YYREEE (reference sequence). The CDR3 totals 15 residues. Trimming removed 0 bases at V and 3 bases at J, with 13 bases between.

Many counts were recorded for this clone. CDR3 DNA: TGTGCCAGTAGTATCTCAGGGAAAGAGCAGTACGTC. Encoded protein: CASSISGKEQYV. The chain recombines TRBV19 with TRBJ2-7; TRBD1 might be the D (5 bases). Trimming left V 3 bases short and J 7 bases short, with 10 bases between. Per the germline V gene, CDR1 is LNHDA and CDR2 is SQIVND (reference sequence). The CDR3 is 12 amino acids.

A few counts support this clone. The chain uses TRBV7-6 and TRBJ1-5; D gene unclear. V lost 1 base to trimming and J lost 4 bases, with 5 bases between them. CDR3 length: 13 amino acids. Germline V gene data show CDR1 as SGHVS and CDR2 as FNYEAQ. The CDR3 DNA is TGTGCCAGCAGCTTAGATGGGAATCAGCCCCAGCATTTT. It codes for CASSLDGNQPQHF. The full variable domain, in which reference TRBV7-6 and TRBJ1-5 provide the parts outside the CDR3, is GAGVSQSPRYKVTKRGQDVALRCDPISGHVSLYWYRQALGQGPEFLTYFNYEAQQDKSGLPNDRFSAERPEGSISTLTIQRTEQRDSAMYRCASSLDGNQPQHFGDGTRLSIL.

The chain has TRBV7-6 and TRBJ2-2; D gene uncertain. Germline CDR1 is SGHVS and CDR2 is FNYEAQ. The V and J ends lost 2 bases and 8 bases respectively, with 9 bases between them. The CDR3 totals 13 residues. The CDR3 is CASSLNPRGELFF. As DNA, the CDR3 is TGTGCCAGCAGCTTAAACCCGAGGGGGGAGCTGTTTTTT.

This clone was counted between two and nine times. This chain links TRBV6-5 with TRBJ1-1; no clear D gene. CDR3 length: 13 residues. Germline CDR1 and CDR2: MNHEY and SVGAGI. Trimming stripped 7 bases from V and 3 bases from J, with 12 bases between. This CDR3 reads CASTASGDTEAFF. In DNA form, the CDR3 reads TGTGCCAGCACCGCCAGTGGGGACACTGAAGCTTTCTTT.

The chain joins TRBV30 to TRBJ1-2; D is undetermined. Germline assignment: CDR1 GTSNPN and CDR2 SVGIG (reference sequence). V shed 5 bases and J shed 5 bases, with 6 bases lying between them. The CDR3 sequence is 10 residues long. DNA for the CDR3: TGTGCCTGGGGTTCGTATGGCTACACCTTC. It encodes CAWGSYGYTF. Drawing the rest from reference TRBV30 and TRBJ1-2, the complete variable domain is SQTIHQWPATLVQPVGSPLSLECTVEGTSNPNLYWYRQAAGRGLQLLFYSVGIGQISSEVPQNLSASRPQDRQFILSSKKLLLSDSGFYLCAWGSYGYTFGSGTRLTVV.

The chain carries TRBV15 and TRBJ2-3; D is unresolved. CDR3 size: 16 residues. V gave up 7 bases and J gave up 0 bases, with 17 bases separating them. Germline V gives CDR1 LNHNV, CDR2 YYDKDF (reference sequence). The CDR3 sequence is CATNPAPHYSTDTQYF. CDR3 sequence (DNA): TGTGCCACCAACCCTGCCCCCCACTACAGCACAGATACGCAGTATTTT.

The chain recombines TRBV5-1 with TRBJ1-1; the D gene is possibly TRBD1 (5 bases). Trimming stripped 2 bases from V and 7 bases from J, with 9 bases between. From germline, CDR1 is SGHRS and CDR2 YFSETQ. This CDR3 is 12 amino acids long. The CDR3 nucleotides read TGCGCCAGCAGCTTCTCAGGGATTGAAGCTTTCTTT. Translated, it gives CASSFSGIEAFF.

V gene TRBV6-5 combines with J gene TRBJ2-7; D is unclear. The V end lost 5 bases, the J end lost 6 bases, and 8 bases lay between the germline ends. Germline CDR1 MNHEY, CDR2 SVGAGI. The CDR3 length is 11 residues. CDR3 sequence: CASSDLVEQYV. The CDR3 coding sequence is TGTGCCAGCAGTGACCTTGTCGAGCAGTACGTC.

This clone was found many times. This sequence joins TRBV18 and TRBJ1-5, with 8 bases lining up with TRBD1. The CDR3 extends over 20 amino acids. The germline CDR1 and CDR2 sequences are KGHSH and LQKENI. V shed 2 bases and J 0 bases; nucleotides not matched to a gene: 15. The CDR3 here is CASSPTPGQGGPHSNQPQHF. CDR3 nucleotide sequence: TGTGCCAGCTCACCAACGCCCGGACAGGGAGGACCCCATAGCAATCAGCCCCAGCATTTT.

CDR3 sequence reads: CASRVDRSTDTQYF. The CDR3 nucleotides are TGTGCCAGCAGGGTGGACAGAAGCACAGATACGCAGTATTTT. This chain joins TRBV2 and TRBJ2-3; perhaps TRBD1 as D (6 bases). Per the germline V gene, CDR1 is SNHLY and CDR2 is FYNNEI. This CDR3 has 14 amino acids. V was pared by 6 bases and J by 0 bases, with 10 bases between.

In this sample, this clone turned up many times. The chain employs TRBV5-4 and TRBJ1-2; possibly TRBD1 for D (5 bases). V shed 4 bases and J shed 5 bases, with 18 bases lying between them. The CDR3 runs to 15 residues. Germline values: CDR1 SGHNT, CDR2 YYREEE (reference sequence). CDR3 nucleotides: TGTGCCAGCAGCGGGCAGGGCGTGGAGTTTTATGGCTACACCTTC. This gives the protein CASSGQGVEFYGYTF.

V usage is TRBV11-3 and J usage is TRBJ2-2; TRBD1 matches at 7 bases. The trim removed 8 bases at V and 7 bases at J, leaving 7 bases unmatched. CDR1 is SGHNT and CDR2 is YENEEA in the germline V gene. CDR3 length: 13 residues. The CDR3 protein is CASGDRVIGELFF. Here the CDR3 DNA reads TGTGCCAGCGGAGACAGGGTCATCGGGGAGCTGTTTTTT.

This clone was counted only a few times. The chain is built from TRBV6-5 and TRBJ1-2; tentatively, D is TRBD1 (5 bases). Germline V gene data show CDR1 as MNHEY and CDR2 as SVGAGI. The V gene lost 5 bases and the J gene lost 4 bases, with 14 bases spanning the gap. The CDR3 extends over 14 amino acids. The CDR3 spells CASSAAGWGYGYTF. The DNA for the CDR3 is TGTGCCAGCAGTGCAGCAGGGTGGGGCTATGGCTACACCTTC.

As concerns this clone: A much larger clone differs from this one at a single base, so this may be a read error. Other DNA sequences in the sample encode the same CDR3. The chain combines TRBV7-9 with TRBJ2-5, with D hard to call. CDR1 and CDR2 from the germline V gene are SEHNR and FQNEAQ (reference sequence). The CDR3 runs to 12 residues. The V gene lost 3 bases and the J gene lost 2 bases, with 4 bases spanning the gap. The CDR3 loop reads CASSLVQETQYF. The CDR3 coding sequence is TGTGCCAGCAGCTTGGTGCAAGAGACCCAGTACTTC.

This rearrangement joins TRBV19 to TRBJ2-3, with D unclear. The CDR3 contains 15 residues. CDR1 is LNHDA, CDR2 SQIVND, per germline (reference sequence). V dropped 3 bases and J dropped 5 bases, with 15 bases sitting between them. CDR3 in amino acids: CASSISRASLDTQYF. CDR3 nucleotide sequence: TGTGCCAGTAGTATTAGTCGGGCCTCGTTAGATACGCAGTATTTT.

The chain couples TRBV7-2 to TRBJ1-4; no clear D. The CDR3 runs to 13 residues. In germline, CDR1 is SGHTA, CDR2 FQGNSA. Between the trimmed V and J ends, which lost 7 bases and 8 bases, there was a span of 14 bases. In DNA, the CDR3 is TGTGCCAGCACCTGGTCGAAGGAGGAAAAACTGTTTTTT. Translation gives CASTWSKEEKLFF.

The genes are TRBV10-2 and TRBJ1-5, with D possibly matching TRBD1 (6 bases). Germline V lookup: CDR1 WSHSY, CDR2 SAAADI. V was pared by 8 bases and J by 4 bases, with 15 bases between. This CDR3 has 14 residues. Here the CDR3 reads CASARDKTNQPQHF. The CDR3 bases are TGCGCCAGCGCCCGGGACAAAACAAATCAGCCCCAGCATTTT.

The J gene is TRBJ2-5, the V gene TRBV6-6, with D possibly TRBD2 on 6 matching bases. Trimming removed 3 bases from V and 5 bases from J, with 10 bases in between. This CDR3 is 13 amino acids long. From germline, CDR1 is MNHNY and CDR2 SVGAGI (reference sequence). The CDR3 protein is CASSYGAGETQYF. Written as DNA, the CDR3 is TGTGCCAGCAGTTATGGGGCGGGGGAGACCCAGTACTTC.

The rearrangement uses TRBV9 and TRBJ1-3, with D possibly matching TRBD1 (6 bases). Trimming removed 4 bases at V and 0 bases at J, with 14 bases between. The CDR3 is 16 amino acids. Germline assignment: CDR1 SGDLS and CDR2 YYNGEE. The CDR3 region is CASSPIRGPSGNTIYF. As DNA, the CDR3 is TGTGCCAGCAGCCCTATCCGGGGGCCCTCTGGAAACACCATATATTTT.

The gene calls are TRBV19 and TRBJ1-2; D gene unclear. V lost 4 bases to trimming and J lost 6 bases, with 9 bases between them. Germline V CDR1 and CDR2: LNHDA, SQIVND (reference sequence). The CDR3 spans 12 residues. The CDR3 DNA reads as TGTGCCAGTAGTAACCCCCCGAATGGCTACACCTTC. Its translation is CASSNPPNGYTF.

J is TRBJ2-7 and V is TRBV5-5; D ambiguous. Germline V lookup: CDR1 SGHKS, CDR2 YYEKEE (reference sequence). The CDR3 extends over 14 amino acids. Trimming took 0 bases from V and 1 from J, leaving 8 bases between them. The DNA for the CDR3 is TGTGCCAGCAGCTTGGGCCAGCCTTCCTACGAGCAGTACTTC. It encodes CASSLGQPSYEQYF.

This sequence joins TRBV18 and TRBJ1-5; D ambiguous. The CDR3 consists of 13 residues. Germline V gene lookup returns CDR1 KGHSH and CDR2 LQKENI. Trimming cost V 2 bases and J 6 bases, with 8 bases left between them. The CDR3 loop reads CASSPGVGQPQHF. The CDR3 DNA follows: TGTGCCAGCTCACCAGGGGTGGGTCAGCCCCAGCATTTT.

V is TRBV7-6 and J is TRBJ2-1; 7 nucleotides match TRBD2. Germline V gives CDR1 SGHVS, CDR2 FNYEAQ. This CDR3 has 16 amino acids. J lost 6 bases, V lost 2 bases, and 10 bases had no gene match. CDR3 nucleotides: TGTGCCAGCAGCTTACGAGAGACTAGCAGTTTCAATGAGCAGTTCTTC. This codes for CASSLRETSSFNEQFF.

The CDR3 is CASSLGDEQYV. The DNA for the CDR3 is TGTGCCAGCAGTTTAGGGGACGAGCAGTACGTC. The chain combines TRBV6-6 with TRBJ2-7; possible D gene TRBD1, 5 bases. Germline V gives CDR1 MNHNY, CDR2 SVGAGI (reference sequence). V was trimmed by 4 bases and J by 5 bases, leaving 6 bases between them. This CDR3 spans 11 amino acids.

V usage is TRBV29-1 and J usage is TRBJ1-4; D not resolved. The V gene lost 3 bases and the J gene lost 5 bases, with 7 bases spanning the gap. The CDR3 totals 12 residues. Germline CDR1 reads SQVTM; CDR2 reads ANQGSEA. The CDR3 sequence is CSVEGANEKLFF. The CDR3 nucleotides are TGCAGCGTTGAGGGAGCAAATGAAAAACTGTTTTTT.

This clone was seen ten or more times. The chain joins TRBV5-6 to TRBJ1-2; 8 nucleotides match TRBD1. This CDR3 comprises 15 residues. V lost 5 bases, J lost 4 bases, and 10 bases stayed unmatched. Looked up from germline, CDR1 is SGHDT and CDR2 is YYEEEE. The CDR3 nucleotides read TGTGCCAGCAGGTATACTGGGACAGGAGGCTATGGCTACACCTTC. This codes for CASRYTGTGGYGYTF.

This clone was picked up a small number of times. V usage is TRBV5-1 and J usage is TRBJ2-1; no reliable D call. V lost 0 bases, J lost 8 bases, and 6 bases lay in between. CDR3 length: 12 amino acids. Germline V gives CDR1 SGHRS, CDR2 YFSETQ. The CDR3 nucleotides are TGCGCCAGCAGCTTGGCCCAATATGAGCAGTTCTTC. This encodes CASSLAQYEQFF.